This T cell receptor beta chain was captured in a study of T cells in localized non-small cell lung cancer. The junction had 8 bases not matched to a gene; V was cut back by 0 bases and J by 8 bases. Germline V CDR1 and CDR2: SQVTM, ANQGSEA. The CDR3 consists of 15 residues. Generated by immunoSEQ multiplex PCR, the TCRdb table keeps only in-frame clones and is missing some. Found here are about 2,300 clones, 20% to 25% of them singletons; the top ten hold 15% to 20%. As for this clone: No antigen is known for it.

General observations from the study: Sequencing was restricted to one tumor region; therefore, heterogeneity remains possible. Adjacent lung held a median approximately 50 of the top 100 tumor clones.

This chain connects TRBV29-1 to TRBJ2-1, with 9 nucleotides matching TRBD2. The sequence derives from a male donor at least 60 years old with stage I lung adenocarcinoma. The starting material was lung tumor tissue, obtained before any cancer treatment. CDR3 DNA sequence: TGCAGCGTTGAAGAGCCTAGCGGGAACGTCGATGAGCAGTTCTTC. This sequence encodes CSVEEPSGNVDEQFF.